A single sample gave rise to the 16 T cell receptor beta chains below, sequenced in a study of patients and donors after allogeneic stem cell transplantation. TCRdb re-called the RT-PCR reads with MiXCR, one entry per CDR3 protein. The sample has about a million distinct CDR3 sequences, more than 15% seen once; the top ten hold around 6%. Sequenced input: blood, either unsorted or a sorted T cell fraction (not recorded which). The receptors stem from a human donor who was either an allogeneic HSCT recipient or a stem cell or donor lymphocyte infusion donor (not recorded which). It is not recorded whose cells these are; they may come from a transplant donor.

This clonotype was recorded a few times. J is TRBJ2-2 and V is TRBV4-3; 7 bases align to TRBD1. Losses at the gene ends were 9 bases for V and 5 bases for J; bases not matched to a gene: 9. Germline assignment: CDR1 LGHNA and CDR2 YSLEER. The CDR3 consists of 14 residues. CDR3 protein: CASRFEGATGELFF. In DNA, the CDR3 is TGCGCCAGTCGGTTCGAGGGGGCAACCGGGGAGCTGTTTTTT.

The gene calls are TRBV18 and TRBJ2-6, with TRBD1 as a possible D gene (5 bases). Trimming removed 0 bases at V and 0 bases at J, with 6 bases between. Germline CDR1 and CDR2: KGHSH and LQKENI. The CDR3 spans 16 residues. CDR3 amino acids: CASSPPDISGANVLTF. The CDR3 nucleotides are TGTGCCAGCTCACCACCGGACATCTCTGGGGCCAACGTCCTGACTTTC.

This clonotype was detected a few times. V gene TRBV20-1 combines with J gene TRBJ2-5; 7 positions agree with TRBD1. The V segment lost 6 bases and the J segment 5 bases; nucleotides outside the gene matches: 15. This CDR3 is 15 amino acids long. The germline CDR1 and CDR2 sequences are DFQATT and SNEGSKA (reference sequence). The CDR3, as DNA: TGCAGTGCCCCCATCCGATCGGGACAGAAGGAGACCCAGTACTTC. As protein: CSAPIRSGQKETQYF.

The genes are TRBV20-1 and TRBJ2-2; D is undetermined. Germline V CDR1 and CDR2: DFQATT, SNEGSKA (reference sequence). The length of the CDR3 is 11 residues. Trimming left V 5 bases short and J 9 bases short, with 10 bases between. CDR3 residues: CSAPQSRELFF. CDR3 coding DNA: TGCAGTGCTCCGCAGTCCCGGGAGCTGTTTTTT.

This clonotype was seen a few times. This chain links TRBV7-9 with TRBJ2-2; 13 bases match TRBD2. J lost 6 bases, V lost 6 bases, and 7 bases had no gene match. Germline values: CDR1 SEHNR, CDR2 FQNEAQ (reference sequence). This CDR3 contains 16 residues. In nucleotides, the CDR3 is TGTGCCAGCAGGTCTGGACTAGCGGGAGCGGCCGGGGAGCTGTTTTTT. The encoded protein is CASRSGLAGAAGELFF.

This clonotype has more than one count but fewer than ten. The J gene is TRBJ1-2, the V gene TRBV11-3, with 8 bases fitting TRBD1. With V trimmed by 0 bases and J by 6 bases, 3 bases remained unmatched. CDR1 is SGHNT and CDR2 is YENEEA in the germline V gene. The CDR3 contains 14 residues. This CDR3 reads CASSLDVRGHGYTF. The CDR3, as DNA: TGTGCCAGCAGCTTAGACGTCAGGGGGCATGGCTACACCTTC.

CDR3 nucleotides: TGTGCCAGCAGCGCGACCCCCGGGACTATCTACGAGCAGTACTTC. It is translated as CASSATPGTIYEQYF. The V and J genes are TRBV6-1 and TRBJ2-7, with 7 bases identical to TRBD2. J gave up 3 bases and V 6 bases, and 11 bases lay outside the gene matches. The CDR3 contains 15 residues. Germline CDR1 and CDR2: MNHNS and SASEGT.

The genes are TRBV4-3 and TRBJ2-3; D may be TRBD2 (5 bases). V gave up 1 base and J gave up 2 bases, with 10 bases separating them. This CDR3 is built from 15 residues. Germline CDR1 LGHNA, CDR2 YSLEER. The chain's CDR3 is CASSQVRGITDTQYF. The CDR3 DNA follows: TGCGCCAGCAGCCAAGTGAGAGGGATCACAGATACGCAGTATTTT.

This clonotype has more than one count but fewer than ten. The CDR3 DNA reads TGCAGCGTCCCGGGAGGCACCGGGGAGCTGTTTTTT. Translated, it gives CSVPGGTGELFF. This chain links TRBV29-1 with TRBJ2-2, with 7 bases that match TRBD2. There are 12 residues in the CDR3. The ends lost 6 bases at V and 4 bases at J; junction bases unmatched: 2. Germline-derived CDR1 and CDR2 are SQVTM and ANQGSEA.

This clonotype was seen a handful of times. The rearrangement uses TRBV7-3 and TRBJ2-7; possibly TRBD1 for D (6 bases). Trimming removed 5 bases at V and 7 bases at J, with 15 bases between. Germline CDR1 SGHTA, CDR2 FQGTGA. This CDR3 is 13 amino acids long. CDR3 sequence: CASSPNRGGEQYF. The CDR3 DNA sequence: TGTGCCAGCAGCCCAAACCGAGGGGGAGAGCAGTACTTC.

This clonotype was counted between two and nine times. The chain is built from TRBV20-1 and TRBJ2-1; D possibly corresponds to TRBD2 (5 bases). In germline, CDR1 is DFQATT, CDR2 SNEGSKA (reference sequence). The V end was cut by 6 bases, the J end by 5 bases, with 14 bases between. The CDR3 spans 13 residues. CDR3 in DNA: TGCAGTGCCCCACGTGCGGGCCACAATGAGCAGTTCTTC. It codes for CSAPRAGHNEQFF.

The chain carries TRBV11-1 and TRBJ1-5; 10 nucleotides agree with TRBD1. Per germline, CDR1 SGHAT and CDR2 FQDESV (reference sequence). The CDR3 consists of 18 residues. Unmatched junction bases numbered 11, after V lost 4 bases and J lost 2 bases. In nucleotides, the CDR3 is TGTGCCAGCAGCTCTCCGGGACAGGGGAATGGGGGCAATCAGCCCCAGCATTTT. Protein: CASSSPGQGNGGNQPQHF.

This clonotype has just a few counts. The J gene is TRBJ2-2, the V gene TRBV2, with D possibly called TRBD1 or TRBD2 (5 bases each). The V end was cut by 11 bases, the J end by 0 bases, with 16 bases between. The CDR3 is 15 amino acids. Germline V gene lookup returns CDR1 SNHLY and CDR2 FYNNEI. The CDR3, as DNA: TGTGCCGGCTCGTCCGGGACGGCGAACACCGGGGAGCTGTTTTTT. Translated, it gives CAGSSGTANTGELFF.

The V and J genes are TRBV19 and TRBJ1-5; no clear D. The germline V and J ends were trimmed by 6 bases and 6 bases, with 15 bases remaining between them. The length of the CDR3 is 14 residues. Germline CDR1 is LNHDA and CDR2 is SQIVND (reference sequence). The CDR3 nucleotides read TGTGCCAGTAGCTCGGAAAGGACTAGTCAGCCCCAGCATTTT. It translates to CASSSERTSQPQHF.

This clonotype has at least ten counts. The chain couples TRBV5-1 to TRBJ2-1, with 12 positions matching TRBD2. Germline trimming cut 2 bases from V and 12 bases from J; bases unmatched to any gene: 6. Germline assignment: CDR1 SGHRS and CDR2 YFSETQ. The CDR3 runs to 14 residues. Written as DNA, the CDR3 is TGCGCCAGCAGCTTTCTAGCGGGGGGGCCAATGCAGTTCTTC. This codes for CASSFLAGGPMQFF.

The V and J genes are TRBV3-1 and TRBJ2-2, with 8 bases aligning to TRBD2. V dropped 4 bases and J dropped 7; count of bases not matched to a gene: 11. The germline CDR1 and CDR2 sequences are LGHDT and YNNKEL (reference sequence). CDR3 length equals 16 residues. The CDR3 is CASSPRHSGIGGELFF. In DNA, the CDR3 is TGTGCCAGCAGCCCGCGGCATAGCGGGATTGGCGGGGAGCTGTTTTTT.